The 25 T cell receptor beta chains in this list originate from one sample, sequenced in a study of blood T cells in healthy people across ages. A second PCR of about 6 to 11 cycles used a sample-barcoded 5' primer and a J-beta primer mix. In TCRdb, the 5' RACE reads were re-called with MiXCR into one record per CDR3 protein. The table lists 1.5 million to 2 million distinct CDR3 sequences, roughly 27% of them singletons, with less than 9.5% in the top ten. What was sequenced was blood. These receptors came from a woman in her 30s in good health.

This chain links TRBV18 with TRBJ1-1; D remains ambiguous. The germline V gene has CDR1 KGHSH and CDR2 LQKENI. This CDR3 comprises 15 residues. The germline V and J ends were trimmed by 3 bases and 1 base, with 12 bases remaining between them. CDR3 DNA sequence: TGTGCCAGCTCACCTCAGGATCTCGGGAACACTGAAGCTTTCTTT. It translates to CASSPQDLGNTEAFF. The whole variable domain, filled in from reference TRBV18 and TRBJ1-1, reads NAGVMQNPRHLVRRRGQEARLRCSPMKGHSHVYWYRQLPEEGLKFMVYLQKENIIDESGMPKERFSAEFPKEGPSILRIQQVVRGDSAAYFCASSPQDLGNTEAFFGQGTRLTVV.

This clonotype was seen a few times. The chain employs TRBV12-3 or TRBV12-4 and TRBJ2-1; D might be TRBD2 (7 bases). The CDR3 sequence is 16 residues long. Trimming removed 4 bases at V and 5 bases at J, with 18 bases between. The CDR3 spells CASSSRLGGGHNEQFF. The CDR3 DNA follows: TGTGCCAGCAGTTCTCGACTAGGGGGGGGGCACAATGAGCAGTTCTTC.

This clonotype was counted at least ten times. This chain connects TRBV25-1 to TRBJ2-7, with a tentative D call TRBD2 (5 bases). This CDR3 is 13 amino acids long. Germline V gene data show CDR1 as MGHDK and CDR2 as SYGVNS. Trimming removed 5 bases at V and 6 bases at J, with 14 bases between. The CDR3 loop reads CASSRQTMGEQYF. The CDR3 DNA is TGTGCCAGCAGTCGGCAGACTATGGGCGAGCAGTACTTC.

This rearrangement joins TRBV2 to TRBJ1-5; tentatively, D is TRBD1 (6 bases). The CDR3 length is 15 residues. The V and J ends lost 6 bases and 3 bases respectively, with 15 bases between them. In germline, CDR1 is SNHLY, CDR2 FYNNEI. CDR3 amino acids: CASSSRTVINQPQHF. The CDR3 DNA reads TGTGCCAGCAGCTCAAGGACAGTCATCAATCAGCCCCAGCATTTT. Supplemented by reference TRBV2 and TRBJ1-5, the full variable domain reads EPEVTQTPSHQVTQMGQEVILRCVPISNHLYFYWYRQILGQKVEFLVSFYNNEISEKSEIFDDQFSVERPDGSNFTLKIRSTKLEDSAMYFCASSSRTVINQPQHFGDGTRLSIL.

There are many counts of this clonotype. The V and J genes are TRBV10-3 and TRBJ1-4, with 7 nucleotides matching TRBD1. CDR3 length equals 13 residues. V was clipped by 7 bases and J by 7 bases; unmatched bases: 6. CDR1 is ENHRY, CDR2 SYGVKD, per germline. CDR3 loop: CAIKGQEAEKLFF. The CDR3 coding sequence is TGTGCCATCAAAGGACAGGAAGCTGAAAAACTGTTTTTT.

The chain employs TRBV6-5 and TRBJ2-5; 9 bases agree with TRBD2. Trimming took 8 bases from V and 3 from J; bases not matched to a gene: 13. This CDR3 region has 16 residues. CDR1 is MNHEY and CDR2 is SVGAGI in the germline V gene. The CDR3 DNA reads TGTGCCAGCCGCGGCGGGGGGGCGGTTCAAAAAGAGACCCAGTACTTC. This gives the protein CASRGGGAVQKETQYF.

This clonotype was observed a handful of times. The rearrangement joins TRBV28 to TRBJ2-5; D unresolved. The CDR3 covers 14 residues. Per germline, CDR1 MDHEN and CDR2 SYDVKM. Deletions cut 9 bases from V and 4 bases from J, with 18 bases between. CDR3 bases: TGTGCCAGTCTGCATCCTCCGGCAGGAGAGACCCAGTACTTC. Its protein is CASLHPPAGETQYF.

This clonotype was detected ten times or more. This chain's CDR3 is CASSSHPQGNYTF. Here the CDR3 DNA reads TGTGCCAGCAGTTCCCATCCCCAGGGAAACTACACCTTC. The chain joins TRBV12-3 or TRBV12-4 to TRBJ1-2, with D possibly TRBD1 on 5 matching bases. V lost 4 bases, J lost 10 bases, and 16 bases lay in between. The CDR3 runs to 13 residues.

The table lists this clonotype with a few counts. This chain links TRBV6-2 or TRBV6-3 with TRBJ2-1; the D is unclear. The length of the CDR3 is 13 residues. CDR1 and CDR2 (germline): MNHEY, SVGEGT. V shed 4 bases and J shed 3 bases, with 7 bases lying between them. CDR3 sequence: CASSSYFYNEQFF. The CDR3 DNA follows: TGTGCCAGCAGTTCCTACTTCTACAATGAGCAGTTCTTC.

The genes are TRBV21-1 and TRBJ2-4. TRBV21-1 represents a pseudogene. The CDR3 extends over 14 amino acids. The CDR3: CASSTSAGKNIQYF. Written as DNA, the CDR3 is TGTGCCAGCAGCACGTCGGCAGGCAAAAACATTCAGTACTTC.

V is TRBV12-5 and J is TRBJ2-7; tentatively, D is TRBD2 (5 bases). The length of the CDR3 is 15 residues. Per germline, CDR1 LGHNT and CDR2 FRNRAP. Deletions cut 1 base from V and 0 bases from J, with 10 bases between. CDR3 sequence reads: CASGLATGFSYEQYF. CDR3 DNA: TGTGCTAGTGGTTTGGCGACGGGGTTCTCCTACGAGCAGTACTTC.

The gene calls are TRBV30 and TRBJ1-6; unclear D gene. Germline CDR1 is GTSNPN and CDR2 is SVGIG (reference sequence). Trimming pared 0 bases from V and 6 bases from J, leaving 12 bases between. This CDR3 has 15 amino acids. CDR3 sequence (DNA): TGTGCCTGGAGTGTAACCGGGAGCGGTAATTCACCCCTCCACTTT. Translation gives CAWSVTGSGNSPLHF.

The J gene is TRBJ1-1, the V gene TRBV12-3 or TRBV12-4; maybe TRBD1 (5 bases). The V gene lost 7 bases and the J gene lost 6 bases, with 18 bases spanning the gap. This CDR3 contains 14 residues. CDR3 nucleotides: TGTGCCAGCACCAATGAGGGGCCATGGTCTGAAGCTTTCTTT. Its translation: CASTNEGPWSEAFF.

There are many counts of this clonotype. The chain links TRBV7-2 to TRBJ2-6, with D uncertain. Trimming stripped 4 bases from V and 0 bases from J, with 13 bases between. The CDR3 consists of 17 residues. Looked up from germline, CDR1 is SGHTA and CDR2 is FQGNSA. The CDR3 DNA follows: TGTGCCAGCAGCTCTCGTGGGTGGGGCTCTGGGGCCAACGTCCTGACTTTC. It encodes CASSSRGWGSGANVLTF.

Ten or more counts support this clonotype. This rearrangement joins TRBV4-3 to TRBJ2-1, with TRBD2 identical over 8 bases. The ends lost 2 bases at V and 5 bases at J; junction bases unmatched: 5. The CDR3 covers 15 residues. Germline loops: CDR1 LGHNA, CDR2 YSLEER. CDR3 sequence: CASSQSGGFDNEQFF. The CDR3 DNA reads TGCGCCAGCAGCCAATCGGGAGGGTTCGACAATGAGCAGTTCTTC.

This clonotype came up many times. This rearrangement joins TRBV7-2 to TRBJ2-7, with TRBD2 identical over 8 bases. In germline, CDR1 is SGHTA, CDR2 FQGNSA. The CDR3 consists of 13 residues. V lost 2 bases, J lost 6 bases, and 3 bases stayed unmatched. The CDR3 DNA sequence: TGTGCCAGCAGCTTAACTACTAGCGGCGAGCAGTACTTC. It encodes CASSLTTSGEQYF. Supplemented by reference TRBV7-2 and TRBJ2-7, the full variable domain reads GAGVSQSPSNKVTEKGKDVELRCDPISGHTALYWYRQSLGQGLEFLIYFQGNSAPDKSGLPSDRFSAERTGGSVSTLTIQRTQQEDSAVYLCASSLTTSGEQYFGPGTRLTVT.

This clonotype was seen at least ten times. The chain is built from TRBV28 and TRBJ2-7, with a possible D match to TRBD1 (6 bases). V lost 6 bases and J 3 bases, leaving 12 bases between the germline ends. This CDR3 has 13 residues. The germline V gene encodes CDR1 MDHEN and CDR2 SYDVKM. CDR3 bases: TGTGCCAGCAGGGAAACAGGGTACTACGAGCAGTACTTC. Translating it yields CASRETGYYEQYF.

This chain connects TRBV2 to TRBJ1-2, with no clear D. Trimming cost V 3 bases and J 1 base, with 6 bases left between them. Germline CDR1 is SNHLY and CDR2 is FYNNEI. The CDR3 has 13 amino acids. CDR3 loop: CASSDLINYGYTF. CDR3 bases: TGTGCCAGCAGTGACTTGATTAACTATGGCTACACCTTC.

The rearrangement links TRBV3-1 to TRBJ2-1; perhaps D is TRBD1 or TRBD2 (5 bases each). V was cut by 0 bases and J by 10 bases, with 10 bases left in between. The CDR3 has 13 residues. Looked up from germline, CDR1 is LGHDT and CDR2 is YNNKEL (reference sequence). Written as DNA, the CDR3 is TGTGCCAGCAGCCAAGAGGTCCGGGGCGAGCAGTTCTTC. Protein product: CASSQEVRGEQFF.

This clonotype was seen ten or more times. The chain is built from TRBV30 and TRBJ1-2; no clear D. This CDR3 region has 12 residues. The V gene lost 2 bases and the J gene lost 5 bases, with 9 bases spanning the gap. The germline CDR1 and CDR2 sequences are GTSNPN and SVGIG (reference sequence). Here the CDR3 DNA reads TGTGCCTGGAGTCTAACGTTATATGGCTACACCTTC. Encoded protein: CAWSLTLYGYTF.

DNA for the CDR3: TGTGCCAGCAGTGGGACACTATGGGGCCAAGAGACCCAGTACTTC. Its protein product is CASSGTLWGQETQYF. This sequence joins TRBV28 and TRBJ2-5, with D perhaps TRBD1 (6 bases). Germline V gene data show CDR1 as MDHEN and CDR2 as SYDVKM. The CDR3 is 15 residues long. The ends were cut back, 5 bases at V and 1 base at J, with 14 bases in the middle.

In its sample, this clonotype was seen a few times. V gene TRBV6-5 combines with J gene TRBJ2-1; 13 bases are a match to TRBD2. J was trimmed by 0 bases and V by 0 bases; bases with no gene match: 8. The V gene's germline CDR1 is MNHEY and CDR2 SVGAGI. The CDR3 length is 20 residues. CDR3 DNA: TGTGCCAGCAGTTACTCGAGACTAGCGGGAGGATTTAGCTCCTACAATGAGCAGTTCTTC. Translating it yields CASSYSRLAGGFSSYNEQFF.

This clonotype was detected many times. This chain connects TRBV29-1 to TRBJ1-2; no firm D call. Germline V CDR1 and CDR2: SQVTM, ANQGSEA. CDR3 length: 14 amino acids. Trimming shortened V by 3 bases and J by 1 base, and 12 bases separated the two germline ends. The CDR3 loop reads CSVEWWTGNYGYTF. The CDR3 DNA reads as TGCAGCGTTGAGTGGTGGACGGGTAACTATGGCTACACCTTC.

This clonotype was recorded only once. This chain connects TRBV20-1 to TRBJ2-5; 16 bases line up with TRBD2. V shed 5 bases, J shed 11 bases, and the junction held 17 bases outside the gene matches. Looked up from germline, CDR1 is DFQATT and CDR2 is SNEGSKA (reference sequence). The CDR3 extends over 17 amino acids. CDR3 in amino acids: CSAPPSGLAGGSNEQYF. CDR3 sequence (DNA): TGCAGTGCTCCGCCATCGGGACTAGCGGGGGGGAGCAATGAGCAGTACTTC.

The chain links TRBV5-1 to TRBJ2-3; TRBD2 aligns across 7 bases. The J segment lost 1 base and the V segment lost 4 bases, leaving 9 bases of the junction unmatched. The germline V gene has CDR1 SGHRS and CDR2 YFSETQ. The CDR3 spans 16 residues. The CDR3 bases are TGCGCCAGCAGCCGGAAGACTAGCTCTGGCACAGATACGCAGTATTTT. The encoded protein is CASSRKTSSGTDTQYF.